Below, 22 T cell receptor beta chains from the same sample are listed, as sequenced in a study of blood T cells in healthy people across ages. A J-beta primer mix and a sample-barcoded 5' primer were used in a second PCR of about 7 to 12 cycles. TCRdb ran MiXCR on the 5' RACE reads and lists one entry per CDR3 protein. Here the sample spans hundreds of thousands of distinct CDR3 sequences, around 32% being singletons. Sequencing was performed on blood. These receptors came from a woman aged 80 or older in good health.

This clonotype has ten or more counts. The rearrangement joins TRBV5-6 to TRBJ2-1; TRBD2 aligns across 9 bases. CDR1 and CDR2 from the germline V gene are SGHDT and YYEEEE. V lost 3 bases to trimming and J lost 7 bases; unmatched junction nucleotides: 11. The CDR3 consists of 16 residues. CDR3 sequence reads: CASSSDSGGAGNEQFF. CDR3 nucleotide sequence: TGTGCCAGCAGCTCCGATAGCGGGGGCGCGGGGAATGAGCAGTTCTTC. The complete variable domain, with remaining parts taken from reference TRBV5-6 and TRBJ2-1, reads DAGVTQSPTHLIKTRGQQVTLRCSPKSGHDTVSWYQQALGQGPQFIFQYYEEEERQRGNFPDRFSGHQFPNYSSELNVNALLLGDSALYLCASSSDSGGAGNEQFFGPGTRLTVL.

This clonotype was detected many times. The V gene is TRBV7-2, the J gene TRBJ1-6; D gene uncertain. This CDR3 has 15 amino acids. Germline lookup yields CDR1 SGHTA and CDR2 FQGNSA. With 7 bases removed from V and 0 bases from J, the gap between germline ends came to 10 bases. The CDR3 sequence is CASISVNSYNSPLHF. The CDR3, as DNA: TGTGCCAGCATTTCAGTAAACTCCTATAATTCACCCCTCCACTTT.

Worth noting for this clonotype: A single base is all that separates this from a far larger clone, so a read error is likely. This sequence joins TRBV5-1 and TRBJ2-1; TRBD1 might be the D (6 bases). From germline, CDR1 is SGHRS and CDR2 YFSETQ. CDR3 length: 13 amino acids. Trimming took off 4 bases at V and 10 bases at J, with 15 bases between the two ends. DNA for the CDR3: TGCGCCAGCAGCCCGACAGGTGCCTACGAGCAGTTCTTC. Its translation is CASSPTGAYEQFF.

With regard to this clonotype: This may come from a read error, since a much larger clone is one base off. The CDR3 DNA sequence: TGCAGTGCTCTTACAGGGTTTGGGAATTCATCCCTCCACTTT. The encoded protein is CSALTGFGNSSLHF. J is TRBJ1-6 and V is TRBV20-1; perhaps TRBD1 as D (6 bases). The CDR3 is 14 amino acids. Looked up from germline, CDR1 is DFQATT and CDR2 is SNEGSKA (reference sequence).

The table lists this clonotype with many counts. The V and J genes are TRBV11-2 and TRBJ2-7; D uncertain. Trimming removed 0 bases from V and 8 bases from J, with 8 bases in between. Germline values: CDR1 SGHAT, CDR2 FQNNGV. This CDR3 region has 12 residues. This CDR3 reads CASSLDPSKQYF. Written as DNA, the CDR3 is TGTGCCAGCAGCTTAGACCCCTCCAAGCAGTACTTC.

This clonotype appeared a single time. V is TRBV9 and J is TRBJ2-1; 7 bases align to TRBD2. V was clipped by 2 bases and J by 8 bases; unmatched bases: 7. Looked up from germline, CDR1 is SGDLS and CDR2 is YYNGEE. The length of the CDR3 is 14 residues. The CDR3 region is CASSVLWGGYEQFF. The CDR3 DNA reads as TGTGCCAGCAGCGTTCTTTGGGGGGGGTATGAGCAGTTCTTC.

The J gene is TRBJ1-4, the V gene TRBV4-1; no definite D call. The germline gives CDR1 MGHRA, CDR2 YSYEKL. Between the trimmed V and J ends, which lost 3 bases and 4 bases, there was a span of 18 bases. This CDR3 has 17 amino acids. This chain's CDR3 is CASSHPKGGGNNEKLFF. In DNA form, the CDR3 reads TGCGCCAGCAGCCACCCCAAGGGCGGAGGGAATAATGAAAAACTGTTTTTT.

This clonotype has a count of ten or more. The chain combines TRBV19 with TRBJ2-5, with D possibly TRBD1 on 6 matching bases. The germline V and J ends were trimmed by 11 bases and 1 base, with 17 bases remaining between them. The CDR3 runs to 14 residues. Per the germline V gene, CDR1 is LNHDA and CDR2 is SQIVND (reference sequence). Here the CDR3 reads CASSTGMSQETQYF. The DNA of the CDR3 is TGTGCCTCGAGTACAGGGATGAGCCAAGAGACCCAGTACTTC.

This clonotype was detected many times. This chain uses TRBV6-5 with TRBJ1-5, with D perhaps matching TRBD1 (5 bases). Trimming shortened V by 7 bases and J by 7 bases, and 14 bases separated the two germline ends. Germline CDR1 and CDR2: MNHEY and SVGAGI. The CDR3 is 13 residues long. The chain's CDR3 is CASTWGGAQPQHF. The CDR3 coding sequence is TGTGCCAGCACTTGGGGAGGGGCACAGCCCCAGCATTTT.

This clonotype has ten or more counts. The chain carries TRBV15 and TRBJ1-5; the D is unclear. V shed 0 bases and J shed 7 bases, with 16 bases lying between them. Looked up from germline, CDR1 is LNHNV and CDR2 is YYDKDF (reference sequence). The CDR3 extends over 16 amino acids. This CDR3 is CATSRDAPDSRQPQHF. The CDR3 nucleotides read TGTGCCACCAGCAGAGACGCCCCAGATTCCAGGCAGCCCCAGCATTTT. The full variable domain, in which reference TRBV15 and TRBJ1-5 provide the parts outside the CDR3, is DAMVIQNPRYQVTQFGKPVTLSCSQTLNHNVMYWYQQKSSQAPKLLFHYYDKDFNNEADTPDNFQSRRPNTSFCFLDIRSPGLGDTAMYLCATSRDAPDSRQPQHFGDGTRLSIL.

This chain connects TRBV28 to TRBJ2-3; the D is unclear. CDR3 length: 15 amino acids. Deletions cut 6 bases from V and 11 bases from J, with 24 bases between. The V gene's germline CDR1 is MDHEN and CDR2 SYDVKM. CDR3: CASSSSPPTEGMQYF. The CDR3 nucleotides read TGTGCCAGCAGCTCTTCCCCCCCTACCGAAGGGATGCAGTATTTT.

This clonotype was recorded at least ten times. The chain employs TRBV20-1 and TRBJ2-7; possible D gene TRBD1, 5 bases. The V end lost 5 bases, the J end lost 3 bases, and 14 bases lay between the germline ends. This CDR3 contains 13 residues. CDR1 and CDR2 (germline): DFQATT, SNEGSKA (reference sequence). The CDR3 region has the DNA TGCAGTGCTGATAAGGGGATCGGCTACGAGCAGTACTTC. This translates into CSADKGIGYEQYF.

V usage is TRBV2 and J usage is TRBJ2-3; D is undetermined. The V gene lost 6 bases and the J gene lost 4 bases, with 8 bases spanning the gap. In germline, CDR1 is SNHLY, CDR2 FYNNEI. The CDR3 is made up of 12 amino acids. Here the CDR3 DNA reads TGTGCCAGCAGATTTTCCCCAGATACGCAGTATTTT. It yields the protein CASRFSPDTQYF.

In this sample, this clonotype turned up many times. The rearrangement joins TRBV9 to TRBJ2-7, with 9 bases fitting TRBD1. Germline V CDR1 and CDR2: SGDLS, YYNGEE. CDR3 size: 15 residues. Trimming took 3 bases from V and 1 from J; bases not matched to a gene: 5. The DNA of the CDR3 is TGTGCCAGCAGCGCCGGGACAGGGAAATCCTACGAGCAGTACTTC. This translates into CASSAGTGKSYEQYF.

The table lists this clonotype with many counts. The CDR3 sequence is CASSYSNLPGQLHF. The CDR3 DNA follows: TGTGCCAGCAGTTACTCGAATCTACCGGGACAGCTCCACTTT. The chain couples TRBV6-5 to TRBJ1-6, with 7 bases matching TRBD1. With 0 bases clipped from V and 16 bases from J, the junction kept 9 bases outside the gene matches. This CDR3 comprises 14 residues. CDR1 is MNHEY, CDR2 SVGAGI, per germline.

CDR3 nucleotide sequence: TGTGCCATCAGTGAGTCGCCCGGCGGTGCTGAAGCTTTCTTT. Translated: CAISESPGGAEAFF. V and J are TRBV10-3 and TRBJ1-1, with D unresolved. Germline V lookup: CDR1 ENHRY, CDR2 SYGVKD. This CDR3 spans 14 amino acids. The V gene lost 0 bases and the J gene lost 6 bases, with 11 bases spanning the gap.

The J gene is TRBJ2-7, the V gene TRBV14; 14 nucleotides align to TRBD2. V lost 9 bases, J lost 6 bases, and 10 bases stayed unmatched. The CDR3 sequence is 15 residues long. Germline CDR1 reads SGHDN; CDR2 reads FVKESK. The CDR3 DNA is TGTGCCAGTGGGACTAGCGGGAGCCATGGCGGCGAGCAGTACTTC. It yields the protein CASGTSGSHGGEQYF.

The DNA for the CDR3 is TGTGCCAGCAGCCAAGATGCGCGACAGGGCTCCTATAATTCACCCCTCCACTTT. It yields the protein CASSQDARQGSYNSPLHF. The rearrangement joins TRBV3-1 to TRBJ1-6; 7 nucleotides line up with TRBD1. There are 18 residues in the CDR3. Per the germline V gene, CDR1 is LGHDT and CDR2 is YNNKEL (reference sequence). With 0 bases clipped from V and 0 bases from J, the junction kept 5 bases outside the gene matches. The entire variable domain, with the rest obtained from reference TRBV3-1 and TRBJ1-6, is as follows: DTAVSQTPKYLVTQMGNDKSIKCEQNLGHDTMYWYKQDSKKFLKIMFSYNNKELIINETVPNRFSPKSPDKAHLNLHINSLELGDSAVYFCASSQDARQGSYNSPLHFGNGTRLTVT.

This chain connects TRBV12-3 or TRBV12-4 to TRBJ2-3; D is undetermined. The CDR3 is 15 amino acids. Deletions cut 3 bases from V and 4 bases from J, with 14 bases between. Here the CDR3 reads CASSFGGRSADTQYF. The CDR3 DNA follows: TGTGCCAGCAGTTTCGGCGGCAGAAGCGCAGATACGCAGTATTTT.

About this clonotype: One end of the junction is discordant with germline, which a read error may explain. The rearrangement links TRBV30 to TRBJ1-2; TRBD1 is a possible D gene (6 bases). The CDR3 length is 12 residues. Germline V gives CDR1 GTSNPN, CDR2 SVGIG (reference sequence). The CDR3 is CPWRGGGYGYTF. The CDR3 nucleotides read TGTCCCTGGAGAGGGGGGGGCTATGGCTACACCTTC.

DNA for the CDR3: TGTGCCAGCAGTTCCTTCACCCATCTAGTGGGAGAGACCCAGTACTTC. This gives the protein CASSSFTHLVGETQYF. The rearrangement joins TRBV6-5 to TRBJ2-7; D gene ambiguous. The J call could be wrong; TRBJ2-5 is a better fit for the DNA end. The CDR3 extends over 16 amino acids. Germline V lookup: CDR1 MNHEY, CDR2 SVGAGI.

This clonotype showed up many times. The V call is TRBV20-1, the J call TRBJ2-3; 12 positions match TRBD2. V was pared by 6 bases and J by 5 bases, with 12 bases of the junction left unmatched. Germline loops: CDR1 DFQATT, CDR2 SNEGSKA (reference sequence). This CDR3 has 16 amino acids. In nucleotides, the CDR3 is TGCAGTGCCCGAGCGCTAGCGGGGGGGCGGGTAGATACGCAGTATTTT. It specifies CSARALAGGRVDTQYF.